Here is one T cell receptor beta chain with its context. What it binds is not known. The PCR used 60 Vbeta and 13 Jbeta primers. Repertoires were generated with immunoSEQ multiplex PCR, while TCRdb's copy carries only in-frame clones and drops some. The ten top clones account for 1% to 1.5%, within a sample of about 160,000 clones. The CDR3 has 17 residues. Looked up from germline, CDR1 is SGHRS and CDR2 is YFSETQ. The V segment lost 0 bases and the J segment 8 bases; nucleotides outside the gene matches: 11. These data come from a study of cytomegalovirus exposure and HLA in healthy donors. Findings and limits, study-wide: Later analysis indicated greater clonal expansion among HLA-associated TCR beta chains than among equally common other chains. Per a prior analysis, the majority of TCR beta V segments were productive roughly 90% or roughly 30% of the time.

This chain connects TRBV5-1 to TRBJ1-4, with 9 bases matching TRBD1. Sequencing input: PBMCs. The TCR originated in a woman in her sixties or seventies in good health and CMV-seronegative. This CDR3 reads CASSLGVTGGGGEKLFF. CDR3 sequence (DNA): TGCGCCAGCAGCTTGGGGGTAACAGGGGGCGGCGGCGAAAAACTGTTTTTT.